One sample yielded the 31 T cell receptor beta chains listed below, sequenced in a study of blood T cell repertoires in COVID-19 (dated by TCRdb to about 2020). The library was generated by the immunoSEQ multiplex PCR assay. TCRdb took this table from immuneACCESS and kept in-frame rearrangements with V and J called. Such tables lack part of the clones; where checked against another copy, unresolved V genes explain under half of the gap, and the rest is unexplained. In all, the sample holds 200,000 or so clones, and about 87% of those were seen once. Over 1.5% of the sample comes from the top ten. The sequenced sample was peripheral blood. The receptors stem from a man between 65 and 85 years old with acute or convalescent COVID-19.

A few counts support this clone. CDR3 DNA: TGTGCCAGCAGCCAAGACGTAGCGGCAAGTTGGGAGCAGTACTTC. Encoded protein: CASSQDVAASWEQYF. The V call is TRBV4-2, the J call TRBJ2-7; weak D call: TRBD2 (6 bases). The CDR3 length is 15 residues. V gave up 0 bases and J gave up 7 bases, with 16 bases separating them. Germline CDR1 reads LGHNA; CDR2 reads YNFKEQ.

V and J are TRBV4-1 and TRBJ2-7; no firm D call. Trimming shortened V by 0 bases and J by 0 bases, and 12 bases separated the two germline ends. CDR1 and CDR2 (germline): MGHRA, YSYEKL. CDR3 length equals 16 residues. CDR3 nucleotides: TGCGCCAGCAGCCAAGATCTTAGAAGTTACTCCTACGAGCAGTACTTC. It is translated as CASSQDLRSYSYEQYF.

V and J are TRBV27 and TRBJ2-3; TRBD2 aligns across 8 bases. The V gene's germline CDR1 is MNHEY and CDR2 SMNVEV (reference sequence). The CDR3 runs 19 residues. V shed 4 bases and J 0 bases; nucleotides not matched to a gene: 15. CDR3 protein: CASSYPGLGPRPSTDTQYF. CDR3 coding DNA: TGTGCCAGCAGTTACCCGGGACTAGGCCCCCGACCTAGCACAGATACGCAGTATTTT.

This sequence joins TRBV6-1 and TRBJ2-7; D is perhaps TRBD1 (5 bases). CDR3 length equals 14 residues. Trimming pared 1 base from V and 2 bases from J, leaving 9 bases between. CDR1 and CDR2 (germline): MNHNS, SASEGT. The chain's CDR3 is CASSEGDRTYEQYF. As DNA, the CDR3 is TGTGCCAGCAGTGAAGGTGACAGAACCTACGAGCAGTACTTC.

This chain joins TRBV15 and TRBJ2-7; D gene ambiguous. V shed 0 bases and J shed 3 bases, with 9 bases lying between them. The CDR3 sequence is 14 residues long. Germline V lookup: CDR1 LNHNV, CDR2 YYDKDF (reference sequence). CDR3 loop: CATSRDRGVYEQYF. The CDR3, as DNA: TGTGCCACCAGCAGAGATCGAGGAGTCTACGAGCAGTACTTC.

The rearrangement joins TRBV9 to TRBJ2-1; tentatively, D is TRBD2 (5 bases). CDR1 and CDR2 (germline): SGDLS, YYNGEE. The CDR3 is 16 amino acids. The germline V and J ends were trimmed by 0 bases and 3 bases, with 13 bases remaining between them. CDR3 in amino acids: CASSVELEDLYNEQFF. CDR3 sequence (DNA): TGTGCCAGCAGCGTAGAGTTGGAGGACCTCTACAATGAGCAGTTCTTC. Looking up the rest from reference TRBV9 and TRBJ2-1 gives the full variable domain: DSGVTQTPKHLITATGQRVTLRCSPRSGDLSVYWYQQSLDQGLQFLIQYYNGEERAKGNILERFSAQQFPDLHSELNLSSLELGDSALYFCASSVELEDLYNEQFFGPGTRLTVL.

This clone appeared a single time. The gene calls are TRBV19 and TRBJ1-2; 9 nucleotides match TRBD1. This CDR3 is 14 amino acids long. J was trimmed by 5 bases and V by 4 bases; bases with no gene match: 5. The germline CDR1 and CDR2 sequences are LNHDA and SQIVND (reference sequence). As DNA, the CDR3 is TGTGCCAGTAGTACGGACAGGGGTGGTTATGGCTACACCTTC. This gives the protein CASSTDRGGYGYTF.

This clone has a single count. The chain employs TRBV7-8 and TRBJ1-5; 8 nucleotides align to TRBD1. The junction had 5 bases not matched to a gene; V was cut back by 5 bases and J by 5 bases. There are 14 residues in the CDR3. Germline CDR1 is SGHVS and CDR2 is FQNEAQ. CDR3 sequence (DNA): TGTGCCAGCAGCCTAACGGACAGGGATCAGCCCCAGCATTTT. Its protein product is CASSLTDRDQPQHF.

This chain joins TRBV6-5 and TRBJ1-5, with TRBD1 identical over 9 bases. The V gene's germline CDR1 is MNHEY and CDR2 SVGAGI. The CDR3 is 15 residues long. V lost 10 bases, J lost 3 bases, and 10 bases stayed unmatched. This CDR3 is CATKTGTGNNQPQHF. DNA for the CDR3: TGTGCCACCAAGACCGGGACAGGGAACAATCAGCCCCAGCATTTT.

The V and J genes are TRBV5-5 and TRBJ2-7, with 9 bases that match TRBD1. The CDR3 totals 14 residues. Germline CDR1 SGHKS, CDR2 YYEKEE (reference sequence). V was pared by 2 bases and J by 4 bases, with 4 bases of the junction left unmatched. CDR3 sequence reads: CASSFGQGRYEQYF. The DNA for the CDR3 is TGTGCCAGCAGCTTCGGACAGGGGCGTTACGAGCAGTACTTC.

This rearrangement joins TRBV27 to TRBJ1-5; weak D call: TRBD1 (5 bases). Germline V CDR1 and CDR2: MNHEY, SMNVEV (reference sequence). This CDR3 is 13 amino acids long. Between the trimmed V and J ends, which lost 2 bases and 7 bases, there was a span of 9 bases. The CDR3 DNA reads as TGTGCCAGCAGTTTAGGGGCCGGGCAGCCCCAGCATTTT. It translates to CASSLGAGQPQHF.

The chain links TRBV9 to TRBJ1-4; D unclear. There are 14 residues in the CDR3. Germline assignment: CDR1 SGDLS and CDR2 YYNGEE. V lost 4 bases and J 4 bases, leaving 11 bases between the germline ends. The CDR3 DNA is TGTGCCAGCAGCCCCGACGGGTATAATGAAAAACTGTTTTTT. Protein sequence: CASSPDGYNEKLFF.

The V and J genes are TRBV18 and TRBJ2-2, with D unresolved. There are 15 residues in the CDR3. Germline CDR1 KGHSH, CDR2 LQKENI. Between the trimmed V and J ends, which lost 3 bases and 4 bases, there was a span of 12 bases. The CDR3, as DNA: TGTGCCAGCTCACCGGGTTTAGCCGCCACCGGGGAGCTGTTTTTT. Translating gives CASSPGLAATGELFF.

The chain combines TRBV5-1 with TRBJ2-1; 15 bases match TRBD2. V trimming: 4 bases; J trimming: 7 bases; junction bases outside the gene matches: 9. The germline gives CDR1 SGHRS, CDR2 YFSETQ. The CDR3 extends over 17 amino acids. The DNA for the CDR3 is TGCGCCAGCAGCAACGGACTAGCGGGAGGGCCCGAAAATGAGCAGTTCTTC. Encoded protein: CASSNGLAGGPENEQFF.

CDR3 DNA: TGTGCCAGCACCTCCGGGGTTTTTTACAATGAGCAGTTCTTC. Translating it yields CASTSGVFYNEQFF. The gene calls are TRBV2 and TRBJ2-1, with D tentatively TRBD2 (5 bases). This CDR3 comprises 14 residues. V lost 7 bases and J 4 bases, leaving 14 bases between the germline ends. From germline, CDR1 is SNHLY and CDR2 FYNNEI.

This chain links TRBV3-1 (or the pseudogene TRBV3-2) with TRBJ2-7, with D possibly being TRBD1 (5 bases). V shed 5 bases and J shed 4 bases, with 9 bases lying between them. CDR3 size: 12 residues. From germline, CDR1 is LGHDT and CDR2 YNNKEL (reference sequence). The CDR3 reads CASSRGKYEQYF. The CDR3 region has the DNA TGTGCCAGCAGCAGGGGAAAATACGAGCAGTACTTC.

The V call is TRBV7-3, the J call TRBJ2-2, with 8 bases that match TRBD1. The CDR3 is 16 amino acids. Trimming took 4 bases from V and 6 from J; bases not matched to a gene: 10. Germline V gene data show CDR1 as SGHTA and CDR2 as FQGTGA. In nucleotides, the CDR3 is TGTGCCAGCAGCTCATCAGGGGGCGTGTTGGCCGGGGAGCTGTTTTTT. The encoded protein is CASSSSGGVLAGELFF.

The chain is built from TRBV19 and TRBJ2-2; 8 nucleotides line up with TRBD1. The germline V gene has CDR1 LNHDA and CDR2 SQIVND (reference sequence). This CDR3 is 14 amino acids long. V dropped 3 bases and J dropped 5; count of bases not matched to a gene: 2. DNA for the CDR3: TGTGCCAGTAGTATGGACAGGGAAACCGGGGAGCTGTTTTTT. Translation: CASSMDRETGELFF.

The chain has TRBV5-1 and TRBJ1-1; possibly TRBD1 for D (6 bases). Trimming pared 4 bases from V and 7 bases from J, leaving 17 bases between. This CDR3 comprises 14 residues. Germline CDR1 reads SGHRS; CDR2 reads YFSETQ. This CDR3 is CASSTSSDRIEAFF. The CDR3, as DNA: TGCGCCAGCAGCACCTCCTCGGACAGAATTGAAGCTTTCTTT.

The CDR3: CASTRTGGRMDTQYF. The CDR3 DNA follows: TGCGCCAGTACGCGGACAGGGGGCCGGATGGATACGCAGTATTTT. This chain connects TRBV5-1 to TRBJ2-3; 11 nucleotides line up with TRBD1. This CDR3 has 15 residues. V was clipped by 8 bases and J by 6 bases; unmatched bases: 11. The germline CDR1 and CDR2 sequences are SGHRS and YFSETQ.

V and J are TRBV3-1 (or the pseudogene TRBV3-2) and TRBJ1-1, with a tentative D call TRBD1 (5 bases). Germline loops: CDR1 LGHDT, CDR2 YNNKEL (reference sequence). CDR3 length equals 17 residues. V was pared by 1 base and J by 1 base, with 16 bases between. CDR3 sequence (DNA): TGTGCCAGCAGCCAAGGGCAGGGAGGGGTTCGGAACACTGAAGCTTTCTTT. Translation gives CASSQGQGGVRNTEAFF.

The chain couples TRBV7-8 to TRBJ1-2, with D uncertain. Trimming pared 7 bases from V and 8 bases from J, leaving 17 bases between. Looked up from germline, CDR1 is SGHVS and CDR2 is FQNEAQ. CDR3 length: 13 amino acids. As DNA, the CDR3 is TGTGCCAGCAACAAAGCGGGATTTGGGGGCTACACCTTC. It yields the protein CASNKAGFGGYTF.

The rearrangement links TRBV24-1 to TRBJ2-2; D not resolved. CDR3 length: 18 residues. Per germline, CDR1 KGHDR and CDR2 SFDVKD. The V and J ends lost 5 bases and 0 bases respectively, with 18 bases between them. CDR3 bases: TGTGCCACCAGTGCCTACGGAGACCCCTACGCGAACACCGGGGAGCTGTTTTTT. Encoded protein: CATSAYGDPYANTGELFF.

The CDR3 region has the DNA TGTGCCAGCAGCTTGGTGTCTGACCAAGAGACCCAGTACTTC. This gives the protein CASSLVSDQETQYF. V usage is TRBV5-4 and J usage is TRBJ2-5; no definite D call. Trimming cost V 0 bases and J 0 bases, with 6 bases left between them. Per the germline V gene, CDR1 is SGHNT and CDR2 is YYREEE (reference sequence). The CDR3 is 14 residues long. Looking up the rest from reference TRBV5-4 and TRBJ2-5 gives the full variable domain: ETGVTQSPTHLIKTRGQQVTLRCSSQSGHNTVSWYQQALGQGPQFIFQYYREEENGRGNFPPRFSGLQFPNYSSELNVNALELDDSALYLCASSLVSDQETQYFGPGTRLLVL.

The rearrangement uses TRBV14 and TRBJ2-1; D perhaps matches TRBD2 (5 bases). CDR3 size: 16 residues. CDR1 SGHDN and CDR2 FVKESK come from the germline V gene. The V gene lost 7 bases and the J gene lost 6 bases, with 22 bases spanning the gap. The CDR3 region has the DNA TGTGCCAGCAAGCTAGGAGGACTCCTATCGTCCAATGAGCAGTTCTTC. Residues: CASKLGGLLSSNEQFF.

This clone was seen only once. The chain joins TRBV28 to TRBJ2-7; possibly TRBD1 for D (6 bases). The V and J ends lost 6 bases and 2 bases respectively, with 17 bases between them. The CDR3 is made up of 15 amino acids. Germline lookup yields CDR1 MDHEN and CDR2 SYDVKM. CDR3 amino acids: CASSPGRGDTYEQYF. DNA for the CDR3: TGTGCCAGCAGCCCAGGCCGAGGGGACACCTACGAGCAGTACTTC.

This clone has a single count. This chain links TRBV30 with TRBJ1-1; tentatively, D is TRBD1 (5 bases). This CDR3 has 13 amino acids. Trimming took 2 bases from V and 1 from J, leaving 8 bases between them. CDR1 is GTSNPN, CDR2 SVGIG, per germline (reference sequence). DNA for the CDR3: TGTGCCTGGAGTACAAGGGGGAACACTGAAGCTTTCTTT. This sequence encodes CAWSTRGNTEAFF.

V usage is TRBV7-2 and J usage is TRBJ2-3; 9 positions match TRBD1. Germline V gene sequence: CDR1 SGHTA, CDR2 FQGNSA. This CDR3 is built from 14 residues. The J segment lost 2 bases and the V segment lost 5 bases, leaving 2 bases of the junction unmatched. The CDR3 sequence: CASSRDRATDTQYF. The CDR3 DNA sequence: TGTGCCAGCAGCCGGGACAGGGCCACAGATACGCAGTATTTT.

The chain joins TRBV5-1 to TRBJ2-2; TRBD1 matches 10 bases. V was clipped by 3 bases and J by 0 bases; unmatched bases: 2. Germline values: CDR1 SGHRS, CDR2 YFSETQ. The CDR3 is 16 residues long. CDR3 region: CASSWDRGPNTGELFF. CDR3 coding DNA: TGCGCCAGCAGCTGGGACAGGGGCCCGAACACCGGGGAGCTGTTTTTT.

The genes are TRBV6-2 or TRBV6-3 and TRBJ2-1, with D hard to call. The CDR3 consists of 11 residues. CDR1 MNHEY and CDR2 SVGEGT come from the germline V gene. V shed 0 bases and J shed 10 bases, with 4 bases lying between them. Written as DNA, the CDR3 is TGTGCCAGCAGTTACTCACTAGAGCAGTTCTTC. Its protein product is CASSYSLEQFF.

The chain is built from TRBV20-1 and TRBJ2-1; tentative D call: TRBD1 (5 bases). Germline V gives CDR1 DFQATT, CDR2 SNEGSKA (reference sequence). Trimming took 4 bases from V and 8 from J, leaving 9 bases between them. The CDR3 contains 11 residues. Written as DNA, the CDR3 is TGCAGTGCTAAATCAGGGCATGAGCAGTTCTTC. Translated: CSAKSGHEQFF.